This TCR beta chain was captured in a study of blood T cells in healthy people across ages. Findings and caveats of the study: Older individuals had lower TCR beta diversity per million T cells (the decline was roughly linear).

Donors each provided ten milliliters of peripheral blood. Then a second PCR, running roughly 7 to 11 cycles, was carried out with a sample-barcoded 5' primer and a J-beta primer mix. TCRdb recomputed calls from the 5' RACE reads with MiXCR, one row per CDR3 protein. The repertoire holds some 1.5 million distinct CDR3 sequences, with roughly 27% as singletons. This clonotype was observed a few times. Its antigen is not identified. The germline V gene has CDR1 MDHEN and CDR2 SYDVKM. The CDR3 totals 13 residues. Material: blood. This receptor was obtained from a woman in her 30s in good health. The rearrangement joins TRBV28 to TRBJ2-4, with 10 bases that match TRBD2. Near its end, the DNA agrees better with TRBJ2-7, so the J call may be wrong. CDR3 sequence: CASRGGLAAEQYF. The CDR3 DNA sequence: TGTGCCAGCAGAGGTGGACTAGCGGCCGAGCAGTACTTC.